This T cell receptor (beta chain) was captured by sequencing in a study of T cells expressing NK-cell markers. CDR1 ENHRY and CDR2 SYGVKD come from the germline V gene. The CDR3 runs to 17 residues. TCRdb reprocessed the 5' RACE reads; each CDR3 protein has one entry and no DNA is given. This sample's clone table lists 400,000 to 450,000 distinct CDR3 sequences. V usage is TRBV10-3 and J usage is TRBJ2-2. The sequencing sample was made of blood T cells: a sorted CD56 or NKG2C T cell subset, CD4+ or CD8+ T cells, or bulk PBMC T cells (not recorded which). The TCR comes from a woman aged 18-69 years in good health. The chain's CDR3 is CAISESVLTLNTGELFF.